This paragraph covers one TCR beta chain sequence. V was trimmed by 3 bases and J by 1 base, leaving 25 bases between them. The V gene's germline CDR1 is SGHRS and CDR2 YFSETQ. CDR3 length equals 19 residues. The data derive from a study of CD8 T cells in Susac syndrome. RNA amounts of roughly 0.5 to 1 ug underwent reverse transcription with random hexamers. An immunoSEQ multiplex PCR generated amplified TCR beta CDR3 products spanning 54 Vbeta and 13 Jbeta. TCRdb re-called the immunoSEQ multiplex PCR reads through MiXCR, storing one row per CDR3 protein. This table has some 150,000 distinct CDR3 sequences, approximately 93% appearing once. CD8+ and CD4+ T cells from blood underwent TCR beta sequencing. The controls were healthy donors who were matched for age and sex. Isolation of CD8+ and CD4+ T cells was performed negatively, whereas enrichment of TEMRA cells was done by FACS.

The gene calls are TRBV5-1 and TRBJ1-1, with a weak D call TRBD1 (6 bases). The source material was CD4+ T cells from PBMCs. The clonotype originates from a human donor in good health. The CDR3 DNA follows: TGCGCCAGCAGCTCAAAGGACAGCCGAGGTGGTGGGCCGAACACTGAAGCTTTCTTT. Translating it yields CASSSKDSRGGGPNTEAFF.